What follows is one T cell receptor beta chain and its context. The antigen remains undetermined. Assay used: immunoSEQ multiplex PCR; TCRdb lists only in-frame clones, some missing. Of approximately 1.5 million clones listed, approximately 98.5% were seen once; the top ten hold about 0.35%. The entry originates in a study of shared clonotypes between healthy human individuals. Study-wide results and limits: Of the naive CD4 clonotypes, around 4.9% were shared across a few donors.

Per germline, CDR1 SGHDN and CDR2 FVKESK. V was clipped by 2 bases and J by 4 bases, with 8 bases between them. This CDR3 has 14 residues. Input material: naive CD4+ T cells sorted from blood. Subset specified: CD45RA+ positively selected. This clonotype was obtained from a man under 40 in good health. The chain uses TRBV14 and TRBJ2-2, with D unclear. CDR3 nucleotide sequence: TGTGCCAGCAGCCAAAGACGACTCACCGGGGAGCTGTTTTTT. Translating gives CASSQRRLTGELFF.